These 17 T cell receptor beta chains originate from one sample sequenced in a study of cytomegalovirus exposure and HLA in healthy donors. PCR amplification relied on 60 Vbeta primers (plus 13 Jbeta primers). Clones were sequenced by immunoSEQ multiplex PCR, and TCRdb holds only the in-frame ones, with some missing. The table lists approximately 73,000 clones, over 70% of them singletons. The specimen was PBMCs. These receptors came from a middle-aged woman in good health and CMV-seropositive.

The chain recombines TRBV19 with TRBJ1-1; 7 nucleotides align to TRBD1. Germline values: CDR1 LNHDA, CDR2 SQIVND (reference sequence). CDR3 length: 15 residues. V lost 5 bases to trimming and J lost 2 bases; unmatched junction nucleotides: 8. CDR3 loop: CASSPRDRDNTEAFF. CDR3 nucleotides: TGTGCCAGTAGTCCTAGGGACAGAGACAACACTGAAGCTTTCTTT.

The J gene is TRBJ1-2, the V gene TRBV2; no clear D. This CDR3 spans 16 amino acids. Trimming cost V 6 bases and J 2 bases, with 19 bases left between them. Germline V gives CDR1 SNHLY, CDR2 FYNNEI. The CDR3 nucleotides read TGTGCCAGCAGACCGCGGGTCGGCACCTCAAACTATGGCTACACCTTC. Translation gives CASRPRVGTSNYGYTF.

The chain is built from TRBV15 and TRBJ1-4; D may be TRBD1 (6 bases). Germline V CDR1 and CDR2: LNHNV, YYDKDF (reference sequence). This CDR3 comprises 17 residues. With 1 base removed from V and 3 bases from J, the gap between germline ends came to 15 bases. The CDR3 DNA sequence: TGTGCCACCAGCAGAGTCGGCGGGGGCTCGTCTAATGAAAAACTGTTTTTT. Translating gives CATSRVGGGSSNEKLFF.

The chain uses TRBV2 and TRBJ1-2; TRBD1 matches at 9 bases. V dropped 6 bases and J dropped 8; count of bases not matched to a gene: 13. Looked up from germline, CDR1 is SNHLY and CDR2 is FYNNEI. The CDR3 has 15 amino acids. DNA for the CDR3: TGTGCCAGCAGGTCGACCGGGACAGGGACGAAAGGCTACACCTTC. Protein sequence: CASRSTGTGTKGYTF.

The V and J genes are TRBV5-1 and TRBJ2-1; no definite D call. The CDR3 spans 15 residues. Germline V CDR1 and CDR2: SGHRS, YFSETQ. Trimming shortened V by 1 base and J by 2 bases, and 10 bases separated the two germline ends. The CDR3 bases are TGCGCCAGCAGCTTGAGTATACAGACCTACAATGAGCAGTTCTTC. This codes for CASSLSIQTYNEQFF. Combining the CDR3 with reference TRBV5-1 and TRBJ2-1 gives the whole variable domain KAGVTQTPRYLIKTRGQQVTLSCSPISGHRSVSWYQQTPGQGLQFLFEYFSETQRNKGNFPGRFSGRQFSNSRSEMNVSTLELGDSALYLCASSLSIQTYNEQFFGPGTRLTVL.

The J gene is TRBJ1-1, the V gene TRBV30, with a weak D call TRBD1 (6 bases). Trimming removed 1 base at V and 8 bases at J, with 17 bases between. The germline V gene has CDR1 GTSNPN and CDR2 SVGIG (reference sequence). The CDR3 has 14 residues. For the CDR3, the DNA is TGTGCCTGGAGTGCAGGCCGCCCGGGGACAGAAGCTTTCTTT. Its translation: CAWSAGRPGTEAFF.

The V gene is TRBV6-5, the J gene TRBJ2-1, with 7 bases fitting TRBD1. From germline, CDR1 is MNHEY and CDR2 SVGAGI. The CDR3 runs 13 residues. With 6 bases clipped from V and 9 bases from J, the junction kept 8 bases outside the gene matches. The DNA for the CDR3 is TGTGCCAGCAGGGGGATCCGACAGGGTGAGCAGTTCTTC. Translated: CASRGIRQGEQFF.

This chain links TRBV27 with TRBJ2-3, with 7 nucleotides matching TRBD1. The CDR3 is 18 amino acids. Unmatched junction bases numbered 15, after V lost 5 bases and J lost 1 base. Germline V lookup: CDR1 MNHEY, CDR2 SMNVEV (reference sequence). Here the CDR3 DNA reads TGTGCCAGCAGTCCTCGGGCAACAGGGGTCCCGGGCACAGATACGCAGTATTTT. Protein product: CASSPRATGVPGTDTQYF.

V and J are TRBV7-9 and TRBJ1-4, with 7 bases identical to TRBD1. This CDR3 has 15 amino acids. Germline values: CDR1 SEHNR, CDR2 FQNEAQ (reference sequence). Unmatched junction bases numbered 6, after V lost 3 bases and J lost 5 bases. CDR3 DNA sequence: TGTGCCAGCAGCTTCAACAGGGGATCCAATGAAAAACTGTTTTTT. Protein sequence: CASSFNRGSNEKLFF.

This clone was recorded only once. The chain employs TRBV7-9 and TRBJ1-2; D unclear. The V and J ends lost 5 bases and 2 bases respectively, with 12 bases between them. Germline V gene data show CDR1 as SEHNR and CDR2 as FQNEAQ (reference sequence). This CDR3 contains 14 residues. CDR3 protein: CASSVAGINYGYTF. DNA for the CDR3: TGTGCCAGCAGCGTGGCCGGGATCAACTATGGCTACACCTTC. Drawing the rest from reference TRBV7-9 and TRBJ1-2, the complete variable domain is DTGVSQNPRHKITKRGQNVTFRCDPISEHNRLYWYRQTLGQGPEFLTYFQNEAQLEKSRLLSDRFSAERPKGSFSTLEIQRTEQGDSAMYLCASSVAGINYGYTFGSGTRLTVV.

The chain employs TRBV6-1 and TRBJ2-7; D is undetermined. Trimming left V 2 bases short and J 2 bases short, with 13 bases between. The length of the CDR3 is 15 residues. The germline V gene encodes CDR1 MNHNS and CDR2 SASEGT. Here the CDR3 reads CASSEHTQPPYEQYF. The CDR3 nucleotides read TGTGCCAGCAGTGAACACACACAGCCCCCCTACGAGCAGTACTTC.

The chain is built from TRBV15 and TRBJ2-5; D is possibly TRBD2 (6 bases). V lost 8 bases and J lost 1, with 14 bases in between. Germline CDR1 reads LNHNV; CDR2 reads YYDKDF (reference sequence). The CDR3 has 14 residues. CDR3 amino acids: CATGVLAAQETQYF. CDR3 coding DNA: TGTGCCACCGGGGTGTTAGCGGCCCAAGAGACCCAGTACTTC.

The chain carries TRBV2 and TRBJ1-2; 10 positions agree with TRBD1. Unmatched junction bases numbered 7, after V lost 8 bases and J lost 4 bases. CDR3 size: 14 residues. Per the germline V gene, CDR1 is SNHLY and CDR2 is FYNNEI. CDR3 DNA: TGTGCCAGCGGTCGGGACAGGGGTTCCTATGGCTACACCTTC. It translates to CASGRDRGSYGYTF.

V and J are TRBV19 and TRBJ1-4; a weak D match, TRBD1 (5 bases). Germline V lookup: CDR1 LNHDA, CDR2 SQIVND (reference sequence). Trimming pared 7 bases from V and 5 bases from J, leaving 23 bases between. The CDR3 is made up of 17 amino acids. The DNA for the CDR3 is TGTGCCAGTACCAATGGGGGGTGGCTACAGTCCAATGAAAAACTGTTTTTT. Amino acid sequence: CASTNGGWLQSNEKLFF.

The chain links TRBV30 to TRBJ2-5, with 13 bases identical to TRBD2. The DNA end favors TRBJ2-7, so the J call may be wrong. The CDR3 covers 17 residues. The germline V gene encodes CDR1 GTSNPN and CDR2 SVGIG (reference sequence). The CDR3 nucleotides read TGTGCCTGGAGTCCCACCCGGACTAGCGGGAGCTCCTACGAGCAGTACTTC. Its translation is CAWSPTRTSGSSYEQYF.

This clone was detected a few times. J is TRBJ2-5 and V is TRBV5-6; the match to TRBD1 covers 9 bases. The V gene's germline CDR1 is SGHDT and CDR2 YYEEEE. V lost 2 bases, J lost 1 base, and 9 bases stayed unmatched. The CDR3 has 17 residues. As DNA, the CDR3 is TGTGCCAGCAGCTTACGACGGACAGGGGCCCTCCAAGAGACCCAGTACTTC. This codes for CASSLRRTGALQETQYF. The variable domain in full, completed from reference TRBV5-6 and TRBJ2-5, reads DAGVTQSPTHLIKTRGQQVTLRCSPKSGHDTVSWYQQALGQGPQFIFQYYEEEERQRGNFPDRFSGHQFPNYSSELNVNALLLGDSALYLCASSLRRTGALQETQYFGPGTRLLVL.

The rearrangement links TRBV2 to TRBJ1-1; 7 bases are a match to TRBD1. The CDR3 covers 15 residues. Looked up from germline, CDR1 is SNHLY and CDR2 is FYNNEI. J was trimmed by 1 base and V by 7 bases; bases with no gene match: 9. Written as DNA, the CDR3 is TGTGCCAGCATCTACAGGGGCGCACGGAACACTGAAGCTTTCTTT. Translated: CASIYRGARNTEAFF.